This T cell receptor (beta chain) was recovered during a study of blood T cell repertoires in COVID-19. Study details: Spain, Italy and the United States supplied samples that represented acute and convalescent COVID-19. Sources were T cells, B-cell-depleted T cells, or PBMCs; the material itself was cDNA or gDNA.

In the authors' workflow: Estimates of nucleated cell counts were drawn from the amplification of reference gene primers. Clones were sequenced by immunoSEQ multiplex PCR, and TCRdb holds only the in-frame ones, with some missing. The V and J calls and clone size come from that table; D and trimming were worked out from the DNA. Of about 200,000 clones detected, around 90% appear once; the ten largest clones hold 0.5% to 0.6%. Trimming took 3 bases from V and 6 from J; bases not matched to a gene: 11. This CDR3 comprises 15 residues. The germline CDR1 and CDR2 sequences are SGHAT and FQNNGV. The V call is TRBV11-2, the J call TRBJ2-7, with 7 bases that match TRBD2. Sequenced input: peripheral blood. This TCR was recovered from a man in his fifties or sixties with acute or convalescent COVID-19. The CDR3 loop is CASSFGAGERIEQYF. The CDR3 DNA follows: TGTGCCAGCAGCTTCGGTGCGGGAGAGCGTATCGAGCAGTACTTC.